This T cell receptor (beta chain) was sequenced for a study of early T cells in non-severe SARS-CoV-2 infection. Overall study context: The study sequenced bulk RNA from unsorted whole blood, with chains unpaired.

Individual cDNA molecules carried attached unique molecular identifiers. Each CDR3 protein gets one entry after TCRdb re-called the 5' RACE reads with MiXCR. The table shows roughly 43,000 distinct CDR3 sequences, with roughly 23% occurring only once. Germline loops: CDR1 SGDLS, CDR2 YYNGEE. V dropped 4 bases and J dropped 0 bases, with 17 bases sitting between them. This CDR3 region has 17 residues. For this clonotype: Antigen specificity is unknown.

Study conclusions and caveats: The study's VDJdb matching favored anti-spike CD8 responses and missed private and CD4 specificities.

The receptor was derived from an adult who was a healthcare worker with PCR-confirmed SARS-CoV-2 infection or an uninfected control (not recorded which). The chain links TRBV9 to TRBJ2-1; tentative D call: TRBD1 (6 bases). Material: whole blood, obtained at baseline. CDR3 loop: CASSKRQVTSSYNEQFF. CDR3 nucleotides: TGTGCCAGCAGCAAGCGACAGGTCACCAGCTCCTACAATGAGCAGTTCTTC.